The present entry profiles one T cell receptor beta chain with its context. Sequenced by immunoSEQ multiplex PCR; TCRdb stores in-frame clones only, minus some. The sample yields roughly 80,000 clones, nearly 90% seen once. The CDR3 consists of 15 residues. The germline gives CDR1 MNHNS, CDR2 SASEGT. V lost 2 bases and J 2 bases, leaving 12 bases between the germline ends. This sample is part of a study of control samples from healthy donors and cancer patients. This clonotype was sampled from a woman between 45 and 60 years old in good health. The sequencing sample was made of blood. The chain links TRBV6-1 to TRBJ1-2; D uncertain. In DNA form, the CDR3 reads TGTGCCAGCAGTGAACGCTTCCAGGCGAACTATGGCTACACCTTC. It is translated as CASSERFQANYGYTF.